These 7 T cell receptor beta chains originate from one sample sequenced in a study of T cells after yellow fever vaccination. TCRdb fed the 5' RACE reads into MiXCR, producing one record per CDR3 protein. This table holds 150,000 to 200,000 distinct CDR3 sequences, 6% to 7.5% found once. The sample here was CD4+ T cells sorted from PBMCs, taken roughly 5 days after the first yellow fever vaccination. Every receptor here comes from a man aged 18 to 30 who received the YFV17D yellow fever vaccine.

As regards this clonotype: At one end the junction does not follow the germline gene, possibly because of a read error. This chain links TRBV12-3 or TRBV12-4 with TRBJ2-3; D unclear. The CDR3 extends over 15 amino acids. This chain's CDR3 is CASSPQFSGTDMQYF. CDR3 sequence (DNA): TGTGCCAGCAGTCCACAGTTTTCGGGCACAGATATGCAGTATTTT.

As to this clonotype: A much larger clone differs by one base, so this may be a read error. CDR3 sequence (DNA): TGTGCCAGCAGTGCGACCGAGGCGACCCAGTACTTC. It specifies CASSATEATQYF. The chain uses TRBV28 and TRBJ2-5; D not certain. V was cut by 5 bases and J by 7 bases, with 11 bases left in between. The CDR3 contains 12 residues. Germline V gives CDR1 MDHEN, CDR2 SYDVKM. Full variable domain (remainder filled in from reference TRBV28 and TRBJ2-5): DVKVTQSSRYLVKRTGEKVFLECVQDMDHENMFWYRQDPGLGLRLIYFSYDVKMKEKGDIPEGYSVSREKKERFSLILESASTNQTSMYLCASSATEATQYFGPGTRLLVL.

This clonotype was detected a few times. The V and J genes are TRBV6-2 or TRBV6-3 and TRBJ2-5; possibly TRBD2 for D (5 bases). The length of the CDR3 is 12 residues. The germline V gene encodes CDR1 MNHEY and CDR2 SVGEGT. Trimming took off 0 bases at V and 7 bases at J, with 6 bases between the two ends. The CDR3 region is CASSYSSGTQYF. CDR3 DNA sequence: TGTGCCAGCAGTTACTCGAGCGGGACCCAGTACTTC.

This clonotype was picked up many times. The rearrangement links TRBV5-6 to TRBJ2-3; 8 bases fit TRBD2. The CDR3 totals 16 residues. J was trimmed by 2 bases and V by 3 bases; bases with no gene match: 8. CDR1 is SGHDT, CDR2 YYEEEE, per germline. The CDR3 here is CASSSRGAGATDTQYF. In DNA, the CDR3 is TGTGCCAGCAGCTCCCGAGGAGCGGGGGCCACAGATACGCAGTATTTT. Together with reference TRBV5-6 and TRBJ2-3, the CDR3 gives the full variable domain: DAGVTQSPTHLIKTRGQQVTLRCSPKSGHDTVSWYQQALGQGPQFIFQYYEEEERQRGNFPDRFSGHQFPNYSSELNVNALLLGDSALYLCASSSRGAGATDTQYFGPGTRLTVL.

This clonotype has a count of ten or more. CDR3: CASSGDLYTEAFF. CDR3 in DNA: TGTGCCAGCAGCGGTGACCTTTACACTGAAGCTTTCTTT. The chain combines TRBV9 with TRBJ1-1; no reliable D call. Germline CDR1 and CDR2: SGDLS and YYNGEE. Trimming took 3 bases from V and 3 from J, leaving 9 bases between them. CDR3 length: 13 amino acids.

J is TRBJ1-4 and V is TRBV12-3 or TRBV12-4; 10 nucleotides agree with TRBD1. V shed 5 bases, J shed 8 bases, and the junction held 5 bases outside the gene matches. The CDR3 loop spans 14 amino acids. The CDR3 DNA sequence: TGTGCCAGCAGTAGGACAGGGGGAAGGGAAAAACTGTTTTTT. This sequence encodes CASSRTGGREKLFF.

This clonotype was counted ten times or more. Here the CDR3 reads CASSFPGSFGGYTF. CDR3 DNA sequence: TGTGCCAGCAGTTTTCCAGGGTCCTTCGGCGGCTACACCTTC. This sequence joins TRBV12-3 or TRBV12-4 and TRBJ1-2; possible D gene TRBD1, 5 bases. V was clipped by 3 bases and J by 8 bases, with 16 bases between them. The CDR3 runs 14 residues.